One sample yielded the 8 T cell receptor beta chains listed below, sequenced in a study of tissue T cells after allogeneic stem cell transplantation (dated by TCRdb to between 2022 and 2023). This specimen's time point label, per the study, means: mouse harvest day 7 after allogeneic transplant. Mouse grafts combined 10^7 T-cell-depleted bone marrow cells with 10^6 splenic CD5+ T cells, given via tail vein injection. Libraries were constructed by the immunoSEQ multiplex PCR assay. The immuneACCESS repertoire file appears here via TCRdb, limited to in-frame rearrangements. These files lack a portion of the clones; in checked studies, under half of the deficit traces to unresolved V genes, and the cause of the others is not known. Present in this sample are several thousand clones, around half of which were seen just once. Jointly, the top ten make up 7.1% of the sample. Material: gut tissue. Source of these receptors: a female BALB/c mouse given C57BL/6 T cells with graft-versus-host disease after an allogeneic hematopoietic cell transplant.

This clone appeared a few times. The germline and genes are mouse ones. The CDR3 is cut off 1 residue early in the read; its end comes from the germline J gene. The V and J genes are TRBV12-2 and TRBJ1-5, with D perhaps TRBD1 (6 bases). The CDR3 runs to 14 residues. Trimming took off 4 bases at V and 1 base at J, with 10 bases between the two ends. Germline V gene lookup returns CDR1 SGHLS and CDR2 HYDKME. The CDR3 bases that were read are TGTGCCAGCTCCCTCAGGGGAAACAACCAGGCTCCGCTT. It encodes CASSLRGNNQAPL. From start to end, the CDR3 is CASSLRGNNQAPLF.

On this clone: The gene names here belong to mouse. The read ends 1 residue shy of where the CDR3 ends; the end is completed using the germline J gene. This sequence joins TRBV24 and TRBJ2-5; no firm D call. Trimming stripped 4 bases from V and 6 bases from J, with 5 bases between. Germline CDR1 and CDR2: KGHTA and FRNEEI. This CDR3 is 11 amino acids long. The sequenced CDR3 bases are TGTGCCAGCAGTCGTCGTGACACCCAGTAC. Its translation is CASSRRDTQY. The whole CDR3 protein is CASSRRDTQYF.

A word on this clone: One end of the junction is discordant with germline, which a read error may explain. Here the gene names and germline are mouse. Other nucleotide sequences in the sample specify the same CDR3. The sequenced CDR3 bases are TGCACTTGCAGTGCAGATCGCACCCAGTAC. Protein product: CTCSADRTQY. The CDR3 as a whole reads CTCSADRTQYF. The V call is TRBV1, the J call TRBJ2-5; D unclear. The read is 1 residue too short to cover the CDR3 end, so that end is filled in from the germline J gene. CDR3 length equals 11 residues. Germline assignment: CDR1 NSQYPW and CDR2 LRSPGD (reference sequence).

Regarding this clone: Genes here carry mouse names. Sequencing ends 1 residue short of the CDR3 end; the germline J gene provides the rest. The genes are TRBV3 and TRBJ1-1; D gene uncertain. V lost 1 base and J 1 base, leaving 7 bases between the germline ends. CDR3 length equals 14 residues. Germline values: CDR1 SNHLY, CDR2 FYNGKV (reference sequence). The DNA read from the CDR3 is TGTGCCAGCAGCTTAGTGGAGGGAAACACAGAAGTCTTC. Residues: CASSLVEGNTEVF. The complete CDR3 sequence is CASSLVEGNTEVFF.

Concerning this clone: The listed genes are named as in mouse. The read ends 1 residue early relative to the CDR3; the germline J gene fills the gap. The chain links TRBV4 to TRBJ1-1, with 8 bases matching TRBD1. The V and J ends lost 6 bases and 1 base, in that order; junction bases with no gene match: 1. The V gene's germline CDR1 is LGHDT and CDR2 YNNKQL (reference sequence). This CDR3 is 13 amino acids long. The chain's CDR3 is CASSTGGNTEVFF. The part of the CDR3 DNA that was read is TGTGCCAGCAGTACAGGGGGAAACACAGAAGTCTTC.

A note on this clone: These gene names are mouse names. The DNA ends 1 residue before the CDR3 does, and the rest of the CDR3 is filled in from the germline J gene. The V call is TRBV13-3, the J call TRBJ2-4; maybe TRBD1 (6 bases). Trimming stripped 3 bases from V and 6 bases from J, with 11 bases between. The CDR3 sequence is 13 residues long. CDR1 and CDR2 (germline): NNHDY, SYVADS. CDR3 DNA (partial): TGTGCCAGCAGTGGCAGGGGATGGAACACCTTGTAC. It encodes CASSGRGWNTLY. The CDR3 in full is CASSGRGWNTLYF.

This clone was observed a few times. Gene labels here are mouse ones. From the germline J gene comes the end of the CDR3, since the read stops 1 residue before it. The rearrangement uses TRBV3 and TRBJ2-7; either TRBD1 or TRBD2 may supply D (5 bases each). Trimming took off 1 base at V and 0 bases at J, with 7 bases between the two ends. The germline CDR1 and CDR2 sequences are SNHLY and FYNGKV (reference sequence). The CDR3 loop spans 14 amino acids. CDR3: CASSLGGSSYEQYF. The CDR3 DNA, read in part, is TGTGCCAGCAGCTTAGGGGGCAGCTCCTATGAACAGTAC.

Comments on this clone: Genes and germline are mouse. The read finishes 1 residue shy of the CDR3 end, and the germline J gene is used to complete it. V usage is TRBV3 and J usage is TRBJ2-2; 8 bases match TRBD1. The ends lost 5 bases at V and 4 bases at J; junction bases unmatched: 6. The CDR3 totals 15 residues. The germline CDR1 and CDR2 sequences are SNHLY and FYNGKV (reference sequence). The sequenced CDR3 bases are TGTGCCAGCAGCATACAGGGGGTTGGCACCGGGCAGCTCTAC. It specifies CASSIQGVGTGQLY. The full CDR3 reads CASSIQGVGTGQLYF.